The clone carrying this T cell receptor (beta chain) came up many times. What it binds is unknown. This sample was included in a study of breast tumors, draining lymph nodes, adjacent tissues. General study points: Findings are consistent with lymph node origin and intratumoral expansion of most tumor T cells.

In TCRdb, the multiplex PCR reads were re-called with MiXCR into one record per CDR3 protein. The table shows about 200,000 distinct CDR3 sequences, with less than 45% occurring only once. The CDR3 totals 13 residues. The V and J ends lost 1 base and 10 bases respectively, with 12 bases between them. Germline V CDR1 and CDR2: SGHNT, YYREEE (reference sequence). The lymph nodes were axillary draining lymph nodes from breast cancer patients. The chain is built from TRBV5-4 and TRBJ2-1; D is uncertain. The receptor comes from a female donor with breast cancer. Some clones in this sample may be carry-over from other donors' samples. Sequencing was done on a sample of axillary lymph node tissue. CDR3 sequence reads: CASSLFRAVEQFF. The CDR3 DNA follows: TGTGCCAGCAGCTTGTTTCGGGCGGTCGAGCAGTTCTTC.